The rows below give T cell receptor beta chains drawn from one sample of a study of blood T cell repertoires in COVID-19. Sequencing used immunoSEQ multiplex PCR; TCRdb keeps in-frame clones, though not all of them. The sample contains fewer than 200,000 clones, about 90% of which appear only once. Sequenced: PBMCs or T cells enriched from blood (not recorded which). The receptors here all came from a human donor with acute COVID-19. The donor label of this sample is uncertain. The conserved cysteine and the conserved F or W are not part of the CDR3 here. Clone size is given for some rows only: seen once, a few or many times, or a class if the clone is expanded.

J: TRBJ1-4; V: TRBV19; size: .; CDR3: ASSIERGRMNEKLF
J: TRBJ2-5; V: TRBV4-2; size: .; CDR3: ASSHGAGGQETQY
J: TRBJ1-4; V: TRBV2; size: .; CDR3: ASRINPSGMGKLF
J: TRBJ2-1; V: TRBV19; size: .; CDR3: ASSRGPLGYNEQF
J: TRBJ1-1; V: TRBV19; size: .; CDR3: ASSTSGQGRTEAF
J: TRBJ1-6; V: TRBV25-1; size: .; CDR3: ASRMAGDNSPLH
J: TRBJ1-3; V: TRBV20-1; size: once; CDR3: SASLAGSSGNTIY
J: TRBJ2-2; V: TRBV5-6; size: .; CDR3: ASSLATGGPSGELF
J: TRBJ2-5; V: TRBV6-1; size: .; CDR3: ASSELAGGQETQY
J: TRBJ2-5; V: TRBV30; size: .; CDR3: AWSVGGGGQLGQY
J: TRBJ2-3; V: TRBV9; size: .; CDR3: ASSGGGGTDTQY
J: TRBJ2-7; V: TRBV7-2; size: .; CDR3: ASSLGPGGTPYEQY
J: TRBJ1-3; V: TRBV2; size: .; CDR3: ASSEQGLGGNTIY
J: TRBJ2-5; V: TRBV7-3; size: .; CDR3: ASSLHPPRTGGPEQETQY
J: TRBJ2-7; V: TRBV30; size: .; CDR3: AWSVYPGNEQY